The clone carrying this T cell receptor beta chain appeared a single time. The antigen remains unidentified. V gave up 5 bases and J gave up 6 bases, with 20 bases separating them. CDR3 size: 16 residues. CDR1 is SGHAT and CDR2 is FQNNGV in the germline V gene. The data belong to a study of T cells in Graves' hyperthyroidism and ophthalmopathy. General observations from the study: The majority of expanded thyroid clonotypes above 0.001 also appeared in blood.

The TCR beta CDR3 regions underwent amplification using RNA transcripts as the source. The HTBI set primed first-round TCR CDR3 RT-PCR. TCRdb independently ran MiXCR on the multiplex PCR reads; one entry per CDR3 protein. The sample consists of around 340,000 distinct CDR3 sequences, about 20% of them appearing once. This clonotype was sampled from a woman aged 50 to 60 with Graves' hyperthyroidism. J is TRBJ2-1 and V is TRBV11-2; D tentatively fits TRBD1 or TRBD2 (5 bases each). Sequencing used blood. The CDR3 bases are TGTGCCAGCAGCAGCTTACTAGGGGTGGAAGGCAATGAGCAGTTCTTC. Its translation is CASSSLLGVEGNEQFF. Supplemented by reference TRBV11-2 and TRBJ2-1, the full variable domain reads EAGVAQSPRYKIIEKRQSVAFWCNPISGHATLYWYQQILGQGPKLLIQFQNNGVVDDSQLPKDRFSAERLKGVDSTLKIQPAKLEDSAVYLCASSSLLGVEGNEQFFGPGTRLTVL.